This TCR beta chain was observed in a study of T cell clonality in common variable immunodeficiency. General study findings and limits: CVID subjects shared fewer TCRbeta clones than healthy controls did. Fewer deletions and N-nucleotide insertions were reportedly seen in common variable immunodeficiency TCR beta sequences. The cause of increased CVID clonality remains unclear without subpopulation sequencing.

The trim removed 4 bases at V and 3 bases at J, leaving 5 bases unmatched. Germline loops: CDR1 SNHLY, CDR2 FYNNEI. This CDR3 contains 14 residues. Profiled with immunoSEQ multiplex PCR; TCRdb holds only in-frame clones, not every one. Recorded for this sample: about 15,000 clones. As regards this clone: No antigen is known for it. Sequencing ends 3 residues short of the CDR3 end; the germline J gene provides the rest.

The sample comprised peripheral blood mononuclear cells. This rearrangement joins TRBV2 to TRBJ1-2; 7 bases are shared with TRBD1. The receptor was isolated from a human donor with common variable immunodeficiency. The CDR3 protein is CASSAQQGDYGYTF. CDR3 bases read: TGTGCCAGCAGTGCCCAGCAGGGGGACTATGGC. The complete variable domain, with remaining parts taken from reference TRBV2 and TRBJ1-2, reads EPEVTQTPSHQVTQMGQEVILRCVPISNHLYFYWYRQILGQKVEFLVSFYNNEISEKSEIFDDQFSVERPDGSNFTLKIRSTKLEDSAMYFCASSAQQGDYGYTFGSGTRLTVV.